A selection of T cell receptor beta chains follows, all from one sample in a study of blood T cell repertoires in COVID-19. Libraries were prepared by immunoSEQ multiplex PCR; TCRdb keeps only in-frame clonotypes and omits some of them. There are fewer than 60,000 clones in the sample; roughly nine tenths occur only once, and around 18% lies in the top ten. Material for sequencing was peripheral blood. These receptors came from a human donor in a cohort sampled during active COVID-19. Both conserved end residues are part of each CDR3. The D gene is left open where the match is weak. The size of a clone is reported for some rows only, either as once, few or many, or as a class for expanded clones.

j_gene: TRBJ2-7; abundance: once; v_gene: TRBV18; d_gene: TRBD1; CDR3nt: TGTGCCAGCTCCCAAGGGACAGGGCTCCTCTACGAGCAGTACTTC; CDR3aa: CASSQGTGLLYEQYF
j_gene: TRBJ1-3; abundance: -; v_gene: TRBV4-1; d_gene: -; CDR3nt: TGCGCCAGCAGCCACTTGGGGCGCACCATATATTTT; CDR3aa: CASSHLGRTIYF
j_gene: TRBJ2-7; abundance: -; v_gene: TRBV4-3; d_gene: -; CDR3nt: TGCGCCAGCAGCCAAGATTTTACTGGACTCTACGAGCAGTACTTC; CDR3aa: CASSQDFTGLYEQYF
j_gene: TRBJ1-5; abundance: -; v_gene: TRBV7-8; d_gene: -; CDR3nt: TGTGCCAGCAGCTTAACGCAGGGCGCGAATCAGCCCCAGCATTTT; CDR3aa: CASSLTQGANQPQHF
j_gene: TRBJ1-1; abundance: -; v_gene: TRBV12-3/TRBV12-4; d_gene: -; CDR3nt: TGTGCCAGCAGTTTCGACAGAAGCACTGAAGCTTTCTTT; CDR3aa: CASSFDRSTEAFF
j_gene: TRBJ1-5; abundance: -; v_gene: TRBV30; d_gene: -; CDR3nt: TGTGCCTGGAGTGTACCCTGGACACCCCATCAGCCCCAGCATTTT; CDR3aa: CAWSVPWTPHQPQHF
j_gene: TRBJ2-7; abundance: once; v_gene: TRBV3-1/TRBV3-2; d_gene: TRBD2; CDR3nt: TGTGCCAGCAGCCAACCTGGGGGAGGGTCAGTCTACGAGCAGTACTTC; CDR3aa: CASSQPGGGSVYEQYF
j_gene: TRBJ2-1; abundance: -; v_gene: TRBV6-6; d_gene: TRBD1; CDR3nt: TGTGCCAGCAATCGGGACAGTTACAATGAGCAGTTCTTC; CDR3aa: CASNRDSYNEQFF
j_gene: TRBJ2-7; abundance: -; v_gene: TRBV2; d_gene: -; CDR3nt: TGTGCCAGCAGTGTCATCCAGACCTACGAGCAGTACTTC; CDR3aa: CASSVIQTYEQYF
j_gene: TRBJ1-5; abundance: -; v_gene: TRBV5-8; d_gene: TRBD1; CDR3nt: TGTGCCAGCAGCTCGGGACAGCCTAATCAGCCCCAGCATTTT; CDR3aa: CASSSGQPNQPQHF
j_gene: TRBJ1-3; abundance: -; v_gene: TRBV11-2; d_gene: TRBD1; CDR3nt: TGTGCCAGCAGTCTTCAGGGGGCTGGAAACACCATATATTTT; CDR3aa: CASSLQGAGNTIYF
j_gene: TRBJ2-7; abundance: -; v_gene: TRBV9; d_gene: TRBD2; CDR3nt: TGTGCCAGCAGCGTAGGGGAGGGCTCCTACGAGCAGTACTTC; CDR3aa: CASSVGEGSYEQYF
j_gene: TRBJ2-1; abundance: once; v_gene: TRBV6-6; d_gene: TRBD2; CDR3nt: TGTGCCAGCAGGAGGACTAGCGGGGGGCCGAATGAGCAGTTCTTC; CDR3aa: CASRRTSGGPNEQFF
j_gene: TRBJ2-5; abundance: -; v_gene: TRBV9; d_gene: -; CDR3nt: TGTGCCAGCAGTGGGAACAGGGACCAAGAGACCCAGTACTTC; CDR3aa: CASSGNRDQETQYF
j_gene: TRBJ1-2; abundance: -; v_gene: TRBV7-2; d_gene: -; CDR3nt: TGTGCCAGCAGCTTAGTCTGGGGCGCGGACTATGGCTACACCTTC; CDR3aa: CASSLVWGADYGYTF
j_gene: TRBJ1-2; abundance: -; v_gene: TRBV6-2/TRBV6-3; d_gene: -; CDR3nt: TGTGCCAGCAGTTACTCGACGGGCAGGGGCAACTATGGCTACACCTTC; CDR3aa: CASSYSTGRGNYGYTF
j_gene: TRBJ2-5; abundance: -; v_gene: TRBV4-1; d_gene: TRBD1; CDR3nt: TGCGCCAGCAGCCAAGGCGGGGACAGGCTATTAGAGACCCAGTACTTC; CDR3aa: CASSQGGDRLLETQYF
j_gene: TRBJ2-7; abundance: -; v_gene: TRBV6-6; d_gene: -; CDR3nt: TGTGCCAGCAGTTACGGACAGCTAACCTACGAGCAGTACTTC; CDR3aa: CASSYGQLTYEQYF
j_gene: TRBJ1-4; abundance: -; v_gene: TRBV6-4; d_gene: -; CDR3nt: TGTGCCAGCAGTGACCCCATCCGGGGGGTAACTGGGAATGAAAAACTGTTTTTT; CDR3aa: CASSDPIRGVTGNEKLFF
j_gene: TRBJ1-3; abundance: -; v_gene: TRBV7-6; d_gene: -; CDR3nt: TGTGCCAGCAGGTTACACCCCCCCTCTCAGGGGTTGAACACCATATATTTT; CDR3aa: CASRLHPPSQGLNTIYF
j_gene: TRBJ2-7; abundance: -; v_gene: TRBV15; d_gene: TRBD2; CDR3nt: TGTGCCACCAGCAGAAGCGGGATTCCCTACGAGCAGTACTTC; CDR3aa: CATSRSGIPYEQYF
j_gene: TRBJ2-7; abundance: -; v_gene: TRBV24-1; d_gene: -; CDR3nt: TGTGCCACCGCCGATAATCACAGGCGGAGCTCCTACGAGCAGTACTTC; CDR3aa: CATADNHRRSSYEQYF
j_gene: TRBJ2-1; abundance: -; v_gene: TRBV5-4; d_gene: -; CDR3nt: TGTGCCAGCAGCTTGCCCCCAGTCAGGGAGCAGTTCTTC; CDR3aa: CASSLPPVREQFF
j_gene: TRBJ1-1; abundance: -; v_gene: TRBV7-2; d_gene: -; CDR3nt: TGTGCCAGCAGCTTGGACTCGAGTGCGGCTGAAGCTTTCTTT; CDR3aa: CASSLDSSAAEAFF
j_gene: TRBJ2-6; abundance: -; v_gene: TRBV7-2; d_gene: -; CDR3nt: TGTGCCAGCAGCCCGGGCTCTGGGGCCAACGTCCTGACTTTC; CDR3aa: CASSPGSGANVLTF
j_gene: TRBJ2-5; abundance: -; v_gene: TRBV20-1; d_gene: -; CDR3nt: TGCAGTGCTGGCAGACAAGAGACCCAGTACTTC; CDR3aa: CSAGRQETQYF
j_gene: TRBJ2-1; abundance: -; v_gene: TRBV5-4; d_gene: TRBD2; CDR3nt: TGTGCCAGCAGCCGGGGTAGCGGGGAGGGGTATAGCTCCTACAATGAGCAGTTCTTC; CDR3aa: CASSRGSGEGYSSYNEQFF
j_gene: TRBJ2-2; abundance: -; v_gene: TRBV7-9; d_gene: -; CDR3nt: TGTGCCAGCAGCTTAGGCGGCAGGGACACCGGGGAGCTGTTTTTT; CDR3aa: CASSLGGRDTGELFF
j_gene: TRBJ2-3; abundance: -; v_gene: TRBV28; d_gene: TRBD2; CDR3nt: TGTGCCACCCAGAATCGGGGGGGCACAGATACGCAGTATTTT; CDR3aa: CATQNRGGTDTQYF
j_gene: TRBJ2-7; abundance: -; v_gene: TRBV5-4; d_gene: TRBD2; CDR3nt: TGTGCCAGCAGGCTAGCGGGGGGCTACGAGCAGTACTTC; CDR3aa: CASRLAGGYEQYF
j_gene: TRBJ1-2; abundance: -; v_gene: TRBV5-6; d_gene: TRBD1; CDR3nt: TGTGCCAGCAGCTTGGTTTTGGACAGGGGCTATGGCTACACCTTC; CDR3aa: CASSLVLDRGYGYTF
j_gene: TRBJ1-6; abundance: -; v_gene: TRBV16; d_gene: -; CDR3nt: TGTGCCAGCACCCCAATAGCTGGAGCAGATAATTCACCCCTCCACTTT; CDR3aa: CASTPIAGADNSPLHF
j_gene: TRBJ2-7; abundance: -; v_gene: TRBV7-8; d_gene: -; CDR3nt: TGTGCCAGCAGCCTATCCGAAGTGGTGGGGCGACGGCAGCAGCACTTC; CDR3aa: CASSLSEVVGRRQQHF
j_gene: TRBJ2-1; abundance: -; v_gene: TRBV6-1; d_gene: -; CDR3nt: TGTGCCAGCAGTGAAGAACAGTACAATGAGCAGTTCTTC; CDR3aa: CASSEEQYNEQFF
j_gene: TRBJ1-6; abundance: -; v_gene: TRBV5-1; d_gene: TRBD1; CDR3nt: TGCGCCAGCAGCTACCGGGACAGGGGGAATAATTCACCCCTCCACTTT; CDR3aa: CASSYRDRGNNSPLHF
j_gene: TRBJ2-7; abundance: -; v_gene: TRBV6-6; d_gene: TRBD1; CDR3nt: TGTGCCAGCAGTTGGGACAGGGAAAACGAGCAGTACTTC; CDR3aa: CASSWDRENEQYF
j_gene: TRBJ2-2; abundance: -; v_gene: TRBV7-8; d_gene: -; CDR3nt: TGTGCCAGCAGCCCCGGCGAGGTCGGCACCGGGGAGCTGTTTTTT; CDR3aa: CASSPGEVGTGELFF
j_gene: TRBJ1-4; abundance: -; v_gene: TRBV5-4; d_gene: -; CDR3nt: TGTGCCAGCAGCTCCCTCAGCGGGGCGGTAAATGAAAAACTGTTTTTT; CDR3aa: CASSSLSGAVNEKLFF
j_gene: TRBJ1-1; abundance: once; v_gene: TRBV28; d_gene: TRBD1; CDR3nt: TGTGCCAGCAGTCCTTCCCCCACCATGGCCGAACAGGGGGAGAACACTGAAGCTTTCTTT; CDR3aa: CASSPSPTMAEQGENTEAFF
j_gene: TRBJ2-3; abundance: -; v_gene: TRBV7-2; d_gene: TRBD2; CDR3nt: TGTGCCAGCAGCTTAGACGTCCAGCGGGGGAGCACAGATACGCAGTATTTT; CDR3aa: CASSLDVQRGSTDTQYF
j_gene: TRBJ2-3; abundance: -; v_gene: TRBV7-8; d_gene: TRBD2; CDR3nt: TGTGCCAGCAGCCGATTAGCGGGGGGGCGCACAGATACGCAGTATTTT; CDR3aa: CASSRLAGGRTDTQYF
j_gene: TRBJ1-5; abundance: -; v_gene: TRBV2; d_gene: TRBD1; CDR3nt: TGTGCCAGCAGTGAATCGGGACAGGGCTATCAGCCCCAGCATTTT; CDR3aa: CASSESGQGYQPQHF
j_gene: TRBJ2-1; abundance: -; v_gene: TRBV7-2; d_gene: TRBD1; CDR3nt: TGTGCCAGCAGCTCAAGACAGGGGACCTACAATGAGCAGTTCTTC; CDR3aa: CASSSRQGTYNEQFF
j_gene: TRBJ1-2; abundance: -; v_gene: TRBV5-1; d_gene: -; CDR3nt: TGCGCCAGTACCCGCTCCGACAGCTCGAGATGGGGTGATGGCTACACCTTC; CDR3aa: CASTRSDSSRWGDGYTF
j_gene: TRBJ1-4; abundance: once; v_gene: TRBV3-1/TRBV3-2; d_gene: -; CDR3nt: TGTGCCAGCAGCCAAGTAGGGACTCCAACTGGTAATGAAAAACTGTTTTTT; CDR3aa: CASSQVGTPTGNEKLFF
j_gene: TRBJ1-1; abundance: -; v_gene: TRBV7-9; d_gene: -; CDR3nt: TGTGCCAGCAGCCTACGACAGCTGAACACTGAAGCTTTCTTT; CDR3aa: CASSLRQLNTEAFF
j_gene: TRBJ2-6; abundance: -; v_gene: TRBV7-9; d_gene: -; CDR3nt: TGTGCCAGCAGCTTAGGCAGGAGCGGCGTCCTGACTTTC; CDR3aa: CASSLGRSGVLTF
j_gene: TRBJ1-1; abundance: -; v_gene: TRBV18; d_gene: -; CDR3nt: TGTGCCAGCTCACCACCGAGCGGGGGGACTGAAGCTTTCTTT; CDR3aa: CASSPPSGGTEAFF
j_gene: TRBJ1-6; abundance: -; v_gene: TRBV3-1/TRBV3-2; d_gene: TRBD1; CDR3nt: TGTGCCAGCAGCCAAGGGGTGGCCGGCAGGGGGCAATCACCCCTCCACTTT; CDR3aa: CASSQGVAGRGQSPLHF
j_gene: TRBJ1-3; abundance: -; v_gene: TRBV13; d_gene: TRBD1; CDR3nt: TGTGCCAGCAGCCCGCAGGGGGGAGTTAGGGGAAACACCATATATTTT; CDR3aa: CASSPQGGVRGNTIYF
j_gene: TRBJ2-5; abundance: -; v_gene: TRBV6-5; d_gene: TRBD2; CDR3nt: TGTGCCAGCAGTTTAAGCGGGGGGAACTACCAAGAGACCCAGTACTTC; CDR3aa: CASSLSGGNYQETQYF
j_gene: TRBJ2-7; abundance: once; v_gene: TRBV7-2; d_gene: TRBD1; CDR3nt: TGTGCCAGCAGCCCGAGTGTGGACAGGGGCTACGAGCAGTACTTC; CDR3aa: CASSPSVDRGYEQYF
j_gene: TRBJ1-4; abundance: -; v_gene: TRBV5-4; d_gene: -; CDR3nt: TGTGCCAGCTGCCCCCAGGGGCGTCCCCAGGGCCCAACTAATGAAAAACTGTTTTTT; CDR3aa: CASCPQGRPQGPTNEKLFF
j_gene: TRBJ2-3; abundance: once; v_gene: TRBV11-3; d_gene: TRBD2; CDR3nt: TGTGCCAGCAGCTTAGACGCAGCGGGGGGCGCCGATACGCAGTATTTT; CDR3aa: CASSLDAAGGADTQYF
j_gene: TRBJ2-7; abundance: -; v_gene: TRBV7-8; d_gene: TRBD1; CDR3nt: TGTGCCAGCAGCCCAACAGGGGGCCCTAGGGAGCAGTACTTC; CDR3aa: CASSPTGGPREQYF
j_gene: TRBJ2-4; abundance: -; v_gene: TRBV7-8; d_gene: TRBD1; CDR3nt: TGTGCCAGCGGGTTCCTCAGGGGGCTCGAAAACATTCAGTACTTC; CDR3aa: CASGFLRGLENIQYF
j_gene: TRBJ1-1; abundance: once; v_gene: TRBV7-2; d_gene: -; CDR3nt: TGTGCCAGCAGCTTAGCGCCCAGCACTGAAGCTTTCTTT; CDR3aa: CASSLAPSTEAFF
j_gene: TRBJ2-7; abundance: -; v_gene: TRBV6-6; d_gene: -; CDR3nt: TGTGCCAGCACACGGGGGTCAGGGGGTCCGGGGGAGCAGTACTTC; CDR3aa: CASTRGSGGPGEQYF
j_gene: TRBJ2-1; abundance: -; v_gene: TRBV9; d_gene: -; CDR3nt: TGTGCCAGCAGCGTAGGGCTCGGCCCGGAGAATGAGCAGTTCTTC; CDR3aa: CASSVGLGPENEQFF
j_gene: TRBJ2-1; abundance: -; v_gene: TRBV5-4; d_gene: TRBD2; CDR3nt: TGTGCCAGCAGCTTTTGGCGGGGGGGCTACAATGAGCAGTTCTTC; CDR3aa: CASSFWRGGYNEQFF